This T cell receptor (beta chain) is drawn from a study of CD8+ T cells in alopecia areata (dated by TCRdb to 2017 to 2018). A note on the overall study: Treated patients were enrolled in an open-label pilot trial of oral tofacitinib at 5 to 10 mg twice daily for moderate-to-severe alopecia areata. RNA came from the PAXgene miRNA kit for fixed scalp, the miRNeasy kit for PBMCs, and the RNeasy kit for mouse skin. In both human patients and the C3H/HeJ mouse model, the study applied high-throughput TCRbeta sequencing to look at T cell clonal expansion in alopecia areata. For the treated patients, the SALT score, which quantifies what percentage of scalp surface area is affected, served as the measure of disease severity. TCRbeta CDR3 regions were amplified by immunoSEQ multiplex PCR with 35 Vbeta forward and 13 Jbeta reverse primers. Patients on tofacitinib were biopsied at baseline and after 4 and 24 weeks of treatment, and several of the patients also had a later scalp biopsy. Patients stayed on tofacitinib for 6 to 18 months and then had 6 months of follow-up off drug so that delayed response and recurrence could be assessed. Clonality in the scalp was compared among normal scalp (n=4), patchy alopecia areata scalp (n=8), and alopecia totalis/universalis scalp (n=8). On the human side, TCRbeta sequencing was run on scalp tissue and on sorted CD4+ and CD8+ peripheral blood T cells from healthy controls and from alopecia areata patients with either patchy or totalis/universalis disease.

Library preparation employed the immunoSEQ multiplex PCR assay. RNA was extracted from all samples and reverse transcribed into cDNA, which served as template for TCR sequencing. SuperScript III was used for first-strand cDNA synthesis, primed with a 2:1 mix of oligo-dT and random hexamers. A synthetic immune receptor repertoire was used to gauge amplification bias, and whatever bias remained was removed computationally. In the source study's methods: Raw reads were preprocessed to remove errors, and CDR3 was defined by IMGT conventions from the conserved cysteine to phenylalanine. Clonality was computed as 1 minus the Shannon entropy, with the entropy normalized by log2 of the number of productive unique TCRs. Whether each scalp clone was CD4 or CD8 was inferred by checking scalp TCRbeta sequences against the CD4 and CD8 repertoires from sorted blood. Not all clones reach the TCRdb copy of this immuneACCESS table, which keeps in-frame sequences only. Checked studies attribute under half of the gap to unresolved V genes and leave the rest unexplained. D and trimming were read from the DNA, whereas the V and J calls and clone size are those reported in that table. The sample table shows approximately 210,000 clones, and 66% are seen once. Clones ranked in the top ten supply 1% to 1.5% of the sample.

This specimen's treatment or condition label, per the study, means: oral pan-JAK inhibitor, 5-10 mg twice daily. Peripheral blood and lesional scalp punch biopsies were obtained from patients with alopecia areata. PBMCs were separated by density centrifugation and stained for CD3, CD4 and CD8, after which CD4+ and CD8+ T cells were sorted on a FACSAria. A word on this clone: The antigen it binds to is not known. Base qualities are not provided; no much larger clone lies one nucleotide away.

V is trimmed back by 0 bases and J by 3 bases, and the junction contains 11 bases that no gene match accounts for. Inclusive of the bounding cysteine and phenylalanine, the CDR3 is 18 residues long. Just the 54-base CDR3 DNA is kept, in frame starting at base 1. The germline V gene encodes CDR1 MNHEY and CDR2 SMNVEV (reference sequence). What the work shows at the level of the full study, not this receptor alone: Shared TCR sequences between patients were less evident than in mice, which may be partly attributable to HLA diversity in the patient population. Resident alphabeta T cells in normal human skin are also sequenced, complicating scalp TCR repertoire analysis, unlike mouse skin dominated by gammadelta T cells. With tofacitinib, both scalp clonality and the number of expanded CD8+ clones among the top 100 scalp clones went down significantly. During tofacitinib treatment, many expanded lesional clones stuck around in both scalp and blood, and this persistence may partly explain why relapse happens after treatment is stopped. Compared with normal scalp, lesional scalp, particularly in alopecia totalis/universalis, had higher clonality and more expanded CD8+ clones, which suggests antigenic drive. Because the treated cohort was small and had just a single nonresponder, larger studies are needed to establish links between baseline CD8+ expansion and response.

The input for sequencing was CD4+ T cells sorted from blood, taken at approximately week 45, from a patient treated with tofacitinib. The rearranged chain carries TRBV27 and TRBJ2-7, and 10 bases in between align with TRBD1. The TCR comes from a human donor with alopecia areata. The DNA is TGTGCCAGCAGTTTATCGATGCCGGGACAGGGGAAGTTCTACGAGCAGTACTTC. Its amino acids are CASSLSMPGQGKFYEQYF.